The 12 T cell receptor beta chains given below trace back to one sample, sequenced in a study of cytomegalovirus exposure and HLA in healthy donors. Profiling relied on immunoSEQ multiplex PCR, and the TCRdb table lists in-frame clones only, not all of them. The data contain some 170,000 clones, about 89% of them seen just once; the ten biggest clones take up roughly 2.5%. Sequences were obtained from PBMCs. These receptors were obtained from a man aged 18-30 years in good health and CMV-seropositive.

The count of this clone is one. This chain connects TRBV10-3 to TRBJ2-3; D perhaps matches TRBD2 (7 bases). Germline assignment: CDR1 ENHRY and CDR2 SYGVKD. V was clipped by 3 bases and J by 2 bases, with 15 bases between them. The CDR3 loop spans 16 amino acids. Here the CDR3 reads CAISDEGGAATDTQYF. CDR3 bases: TGTGCCATCAGTGATGAAGGGGGGGCAGCCACAGATACGCAGTATTTT.

The chain couples TRBV7-2 to TRBJ2-1; no definite D call. Germline CDR1 and CDR2: SGHTA and FQGNSA. V shed 6 bases and J shed 8 bases, with 14 bases lying between them. The CDR3 is 13 amino acids. CDR3: CASSPPGSHEQFF. The CDR3 bases are TGTGCCAGCAGTCCTCCAGGATCCCATGAGCAGTTCTTC.

The rearrangement uses TRBV5-1 and TRBJ1-2, with TRBD1 matching 8 bases. In germline, CDR1 is SGHRS, CDR2 YFSETQ. V dropped 3 bases and J dropped 6; count of bases not matched to a gene: 10. This CDR3 is built from 15 residues. The CDR3 DNA reads as TGCGCCAGCAGCTCGCGGGACAGGAGGCGGGATGGCTACACCTTC. Protein product: CASSSRDRRRDGYTF.

The rearrangement uses TRBV28 and TRBJ1-1; a possible D gene is TRBD1 (5 bases). The V gene's germline CDR1 is MDHEN and CDR2 SYDVKM. This CDR3 has 15 residues. V gave up 4 bases and J gave up 4 bases, with 16 bases separating them. CDR3 loop: CASSSSRALGTEAFF. The CDR3 coding sequence is TGTGCCAGCAGTTCATCCAGGGCTCTGGGCACTGAAGCTTTCTTT.

The chain combines TRBV11-2 with TRBJ2-5; TRBD1 matches at 7 bases. The CDR3 loop spans 15 amino acids. V was pared by 5 bases and J by 4 bases, with 10 bases of the junction left unmatched. Germline CDR1 is SGHAT and CDR2 is FQNNGV. The CDR3 loop reads CASSPSQGVGETQYF. In nucleotides, the CDR3 is TGTGCCAGCAGCCCCTCGCAGGGGGTCGGAGAGACCCAGTACTTC. The full variable domain, completed using reference TRBV11-2 and TRBJ2-5, is EAGVAQSPRYKIIEKRQSVAFWCNPISGHATLYWYQQILGQGPKLLIQFQNNGVVDDSQLPKDRFSAERLKGVDSTLKIQPAKLEDSAVYLCASSPSQGVGETQYFGPGTRLLVL.

The chain couples TRBV20-1 to TRBJ1-2; D is ambiguous. Germline CDR1 is DFQATT and CDR2 is SNEGSKA (reference sequence). The length of the CDR3 is 11 residues. The V gene lost 7 bases and the J gene lost 1 base, with 7 bases spanning the gap. CDR3 region: CSGEVNYGYTF. The CDR3 bases are TGCAGTGGAGAGGTTAACTATGGCTACACCTTC.

The table lists this clone with a few counts. This chain uses TRBV10-3 with TRBJ2-7; the D is unclear. V was trimmed by 6 bases and J by 6 bases, leaving 9 bases between them. Germline CDR1 ENHRY, CDR2 SYGVKD. This CDR3 is built from 11 residues. The CDR3 loop reads CAISPNSEQYF. Here the CDR3 DNA reads TGTGCCATCAGCCCGAACTCCGAGCAGTACTTC.

The V and J genes are TRBV27 and TRBJ2-2; TRBD1 agrees at 7 bases. V shed 2 bases, J shed 6 bases, and the junction held 3 bases outside the gene matches. The CDR3 loop spans 14 amino acids. Germline CDR1 and CDR2: MNHEY and SMNVEV (reference sequence). The CDR3 region has the DNA TGTGCCAGCAGTTTAACCAGGGGGTCCGGGGAGCTGTTTTTT. Amino acid sequence: CASSLTRGSGELFF.

This clone was seen a single time. The chain has TRBV11-2 and TRBJ1-2, with D tentatively TRBD1 (5 bases). The V and J ends lost 0 bases and 8 bases respectively, with 7 bases between them. The CDR3 runs to 12 residues. Germline CDR1 reads SGHAT; CDR2 reads FQNNGV. The CDR3 DNA sequence: TGTGCCAGCAGCTTAGACAGGGAAGGCTACACCTTC. This translates into CASSLDREGYTF.

J is TRBJ2-1 and V is TRBV10-3; 13 bases are a match to TRBD2. Germline CDR1 ENHRY, CDR2 SYGVKD. With V trimmed by 4 bases and J by 5 bases, 5 bases remained unmatched. The CDR3 is made up of 16 amino acids. Here the CDR3 reads CAISGFGLAGDNEQFF. In DNA form, the CDR3 reads TGTGCCATCAGTGGGTTCGGACTAGCGGGAGACAATGAGCAGTTCTTC.

The chain joins TRBV7-6 to TRBJ1-2, with 9 bases fitting TRBD1. This CDR3 region has 13 residues. V shed 2 bases, J shed 6 bases, and the junction held 1 base outside the gene matches. Germline-derived CDR1 and CDR2 are SGHVS and FNYEAQ. CDR3 protein: CASSLTGGDGYTF. Here the CDR3 DNA reads TGTGCCAGCAGCTTAACAGGGGGCGATGGCTACACCTTC.

Details on this clone: An end of the junction differs from the germline gene, which may be a read error. This rearrangement joins TRBV4-3 to TRBJ2-1, with 16 bases that match TRBD2. Germline CDR1 reads LGHNA; CDR2 reads YSLEER. The CDR3 sequence is 16 residues long. CDR3 bases: TGCGCCAGCAGCTACCAGTTAGGGACTAGCGGGGGGGCGCTGGTCTTC. This sequence encodes CASSYQLGTSGGALVF.